A single sample is the source of the 18 T cell receptor beta chains below, sequenced in a study of human T cells and chemical hapten exposure. TCRdb independently ran MiXCR on the RACE reads; one entry per CDR3 protein. This sample has some 79,000 distinct CDR3 sequences; under 11% occur once, and the top ten carry around 5%. Time point of the sample: patch test 2, 6 weeks after DPC sensitization. Treatment meaning: therapeutic diphenylcyclopropenone sensitization with weekly scalp DPC. The sample here was whole blood, taken in connection with sensitization to the hapten diphenylcyclopropenone (DPC). The receptors originated from a woman aged 50 to 60 with alopecia areata. Some clones in this sample may be carry-over from other donors' samples.

In its sample, this clonotype was seen many times. The chain recombines TRBV4-1 with TRBJ2-1; D might be TRBD1 (5 bases). The CDR3 has 14 residues. From germline, CDR1 is MGHRA and CDR2 YSYEKL. The V gene lost 6 bases and the J gene lost 3 bases, with 12 bases spanning the gap. The DNA of the CDR3 is TGCGCCAGCAGGGGCAGGGCAGTCTACAATGAGCAGTTCTTC. It yields the protein CASRGRAVYNEQFF.

The rearrangement links TRBV6-5 to TRBJ2-3; TRBD2 aligns across 11 bases. Germline loops: CDR1 MNHEY, CDR2 SVGAGI. The J segment lost 2 bases and the V segment lost 0 bases, leaving 1 base of the junction unmatched. This CDR3 region has 16 residues. DNA of the CDR3: TGTGCCAGCAGTTACTCGACTAGCGGGGTCACAGATACGCAGTATTTT. Translating it yields CASSYSTSGVTDTQYF.

This clonotype was counted only a few times. The V gene is TRBV7-8, the J gene TRBJ2-7, with TRBD2 as a possible D gene (6 bases). V was trimmed by 2 bases and J by 12 bases, leaving 23 bases between them. The CDR3 is made up of 15 amino acids. The V gene's germline CDR1 is SGHVS and CDR2 FQNEAQ. CDR3 sequence reads: CASSLMAKGPGVGYF. In DNA form, the CDR3 reads TGTGCCAGCAGCTTAATGGCGAAAGGCCCGGGAGTGGGGTACTTC.

Only a few counts were recorded for this clonotype. This chain links TRBV7-2 with TRBJ1-5; D remains ambiguous. The CDR3 has 12 amino acids. V lost 3 bases and J lost 4, with 4 bases in between. Germline V CDR1 and CDR2: SGHTA, FQGNSA. CDR3 residues: CASSFNNQPQHF. In DNA form, the CDR3 reads TGTGCCAGCAGCTTTAATAATCAGCCCCAGCATTTT.

This clonotype was seen repeatedly, ten times or more. This chain uses TRBV19 with TRBJ1-5, with TRBD1 as a possible D gene (6 bases). Trimming removed 9 bases from V and 2 bases from J, with 20 bases in between. CDR3 length equals 16 residues. Germline V gene sequence: CDR1 LNHDA, CDR2 SQIVND (reference sequence). The CDR3 DNA is TGTGCCAGCAGCTCTTCAGGGGTTTGGGGCAATCAGCCCCAGCATTTT. This translates into CASSSSGVWGNQPQHF.

This chain uses TRBV6-2 or TRBV6-3 with TRBJ2-1; perhaps TRBD2 as D (6 bases). This CDR3 comprises 17 residues. CDR1 and CDR2 (germline): MNHEY, SVGEGT. V dropped 0 bases and J dropped 1 base, with 13 bases sitting between them. CDR3 bases: TGTGCCAGCAGTTACTCCGGGGTAGCGGCTTCCTACAATGAGCAGTTCTTC. This encodes CASSYSGVAASYNEQFF.

Only a few counts were recorded for this clonotype. V is TRBV19 and J is TRBJ1-5; D is possibly TRBD1 (6 bases). The V end was cut by 9 bases, the J end by 7 bases, with 22 bases between. There are 15 residues in the CDR3. The germline V gene encodes CDR1 LNHDA and CDR2 SQIVND (reference sequence). CDR3 sequence reads: CASHYGAGTWQPQHF. CDR3 nucleotides: TGTGCCAGCCATTACGGGGCGGGGACATGGCAGCCCCAGCATTTT.

The chain combines TRBV6-2 or TRBV6-3 with TRBJ2-4; TRBD1 or TRBD2 may be the D gene (8 bases each). The V gene's germline CDR1 is MNHEY and CDR2 SVGEGT. This CDR3 comprises 18 residues. V was clipped by 2 bases and J by 8 bases, with 25 bases between them. In DNA, the CDR3 is TGTGCCAGCAGTTACGCCGAATTCAGCGGGGGCAGGGGGCACATTCAGTACTTC. As protein: CASSYAEFSGGRGHIQYF.

This clonotype was found many times. CDR3 coding DNA: TGTGCCAGCAGCTTTACCGGGACAGGCAATGAGCAGTTCTTC. Amino acids: CASSFTGTGNEQFF. The V call is TRBV7-2, the J call TRBJ2-1; 8 positions agree with TRBD1. The CDR3 spans 14 residues. The V gene end was trimmed by 3 bases and the J gene end by 6 bases; junction bases not matched to a gene: 4. The germline V gene encodes CDR1 SGHTA and CDR2 FQGNSA.

The chain recombines TRBV28 with TRBJ1-4, with 7 bases aligning to TRBD1. The CDR3 runs 15 residues. J gave up 9 bases and V 5 bases, and 12 bases lay outside the gene matches. Looked up from germline, CDR1 is MDHEN and CDR2 is SYDVKM. CDR3 sequence reads: CASSGDRDRRQKLFF. CDR3 DNA: TGTGCCAGCAGTGGAGACCGGGACAGACGTCAAAAACTGTTTTTT.

V and J are TRBV4-2 and TRBJ2-5; 12 bases are shared with TRBD2. This CDR3 region has 16 residues. J gave up 3 bases and V 0 bases, and 2 bases lay outside the gene matches. The germline V gene encodes CDR1 LGHNA and CDR2 YNFKEQ. The CDR3 sequence: CASSQDWTSGKETQYF. DNA for the CDR3: TGTGCCAGCAGCCAAGACTGGACTAGCGGGAAAGAGACCCAGTACTTC.

This clonotype came up a few times. The CDR3 DNA follows: TGTGCCAGCAGAACCGACTCGTGGACGGTGGCCTACAATGAGCAGTTCTTC. It is translated as CASRTDSWTVAYNEQFF. The chain links TRBV6-2 or TRBV6-3 to TRBJ2-1; D call uncertain. Germline V CDR1 and CDR2: MNHEY, SVGEGT. The CDR3 spans 17 residues. V shed 6 bases and J shed 2 bases, with 20 bases lying between them.

This clonotype appeared a few times. V usage is TRBV5-1 and J usage is TRBJ2-1, with 9 positions matching TRBD1. The CDR3 is made up of 14 amino acids. The trim removed 5 bases at V and 3 bases at J, leaving 3 bases unmatched. CDR1 and CDR2 (germline): SGHRS, YFSETQ. The CDR3 coding sequence is TGCGCCAGCAGAGACAGGGGGATCTACAATGAGCAGTTCTTC. As protein: CASRDRGIYNEQFF. Full variable domain (remainder filled in from reference TRBV5-1 and TRBJ2-1): KAGVTQTPRYLIKTRGQQVTLSCSPISGHRSVSWYQQTPGQGLQFLFEYFSETQRNKGNFPGRFSGRQFSNSRSEMNVSTLELGDSALYLCASRDRGIYNEQFFGPGTRLTVL.

This clonotype was detected a few times. V is TRBV30 and J is TRBJ1-4, with D possibly matching TRBD1 (6 bases). V was clipped by 3 bases and J by 5 bases, with 19 bases between them. This CDR3 spans 16 amino acids. Germline V gene lookup returns CDR1 GTSNPN and CDR2 SVGIG (reference sequence). CDR3 sequence (DNA): TGTGCCTGGAGGGAAGGCTACGGACAGCTGAATGAAAAACTGTTTTTT. Its translation: CAWREGYGQLNEKLFF.

This clonotype occurred many times. V is TRBV3-1 and J is TRBJ2-1; 8 nucleotides align to TRBD2. Germline V gene lookup returns CDR1 LGHDT and CDR2 YNNKEL (reference sequence). The J segment lost 0 bases and the V segment lost 6 bases, leaving 13 bases of the junction unmatched. The CDR3 is 18 amino acids. CDR3 coding DNA: TGTGCCAGCAGTCCGTACCCGCCAAGCGGGAGCTCCTACAATGAGCAGTTCTTC. Its translation: CASSPYPPSGSSYNEQFF.

The rearrangement links TRBV20-1 to TRBJ2-1, with 10 bases matching TRBD2. V shed 3 bases and J 6 bases; nucleotides not matched to a gene: 11. Germline V CDR1 and CDR2: DFQATT, SNEGSKA (reference sequence). The CDR3 length is 16 residues. The chain's CDR3 is CSASQASGSGGNEQFF. The CDR3 nucleotides are TGCAGTGCTAGTCAGGCTAGCGGGAGTGGGGGCAATGAGCAGTTCTTC.

This clonotype has a count of ten or more. The CDR3 is CSVDRVNTEAFF. CDR3 bases: TGCAGCGTCGACAGGGTTAACACTGAAGCTTTCTTT. This chain joins TRBV29-1 and TRBJ1-1; 7 bases agree with TRBD1. Germline lookup yields CDR1 SQVTM and CDR2 ANQGSEA. Germline trimming cut 6 bases from V and 2 bases from J; bases unmatched to any gene: 3. This CDR3 spans 12 amino acids.

The V and J genes are TRBV11-2 and TRBJ2-1; D is unresolved. Germline-derived CDR1 and CDR2 are SGHAT and FQNNGV. The V gene lost 1 base and the J gene lost 8 bases, with 12 bases spanning the gap. The CDR3 spans 14 residues. As DNA, the CDR3 is TGTGCCAGCAGCTTAGTCATGGGAATCGATGAGCAGTTCTTC. Encoded protein: CASSLVMGIDEQFF. Full variable domain (remainder filled in from reference TRBV11-2 and TRBJ2-1): EAGVAQSPRYKIIEKRQSVAFWCNPISGHATLYWYQQILGQGPKLLIQFQNNGVVDDSQLPKDRFSAERLKGVDSTLKIQPAKLEDSAVYLCASSLVMGIDEQFFGPGTRLTVL.